A selection of T cell receptor beta chains follows, all from one sample in a study of regulatory T cells in long-lasting Graves disease. TCRdb itself ran the multiplex PCR reads through MiXCR, one entry per CDR3 protein. The sample records 400,000 to 500,000 distinct CDR3 sequences, 21% being singletons. This sample comprised peripheral blood mononuclear cells (PBMCs), obtained when the disease was refractory, from a patient treated with antithyroid drugs. The receptors shown here come from a female donor with Graves disease. Both conserved end residues are part of each CDR3. The size of a clone is reported for some rows only, either as once, few or many, or as a class for expanded clones.

>.|TRBV7-8|TRBJ1-3
CASSPGVGSSSGNTMYF
>few|TRBV4-1|TRBJ1-1
CASSQEGSATEAFF
>.|TRBV25-1|TRBJ1-2
CASSERVGIGEGHGYTF
>few|TRBV6-1|TRBJ2-2
CASTTLGGTGGMNGELFF
>.|TRBV9|TRBJ2-7
CASSAQSSYEQYF
>many|TRBV28|TRBJ2-7
CASRSSGSSYEQYF
>.|TRBV11-2|TRBJ2-7
CASSPKDRVHEQYF
>.|TRBV15|TRBJ2-5
CATSREGLAGMGETQYF
>.|TRBV3-1|TRBJ1-1
CASSHRQGGGNTEAFF
>many|TRBV28|TRBJ1-5
CASSLTGGVNQPQHF
>.|TRBV28|TRBJ2-7
CASSPTRTGLSYEQYF
>.|TRBV28|TRBJ2-5
CASSSARGTSGETQYF
>many|TRBV2|TRBJ2-1
CASRTTWDRDYNEQFF
>many|TRBV28|TRBJ2-7
CASSNRQGVYEQYF
>many|TRBV27|TRBJ2-7
CASSLGYSPWYEQYF
>many|TRBV6-1|TRBJ2-5
CASSRDYQKETQYF
>few|TRBV7-9|TRBJ2-3
CASSPPRAGGRDTQYF
>.|TRBV5-4|TRBJ2-5
CASSQTRAMAQQETQYF
>few|TRBV25-1|TRBJ1-2
CASSDRNNYGYTF
>.|TRBV6-1|TRBJ2-2
CASSEAWTLNTGELFF
>few|TRBV11-2|TRBJ2-3
CASSPGLAIPDTQYF
>.|TRBV15|TRBJ1-2
CATSRVGTVSYGYTF